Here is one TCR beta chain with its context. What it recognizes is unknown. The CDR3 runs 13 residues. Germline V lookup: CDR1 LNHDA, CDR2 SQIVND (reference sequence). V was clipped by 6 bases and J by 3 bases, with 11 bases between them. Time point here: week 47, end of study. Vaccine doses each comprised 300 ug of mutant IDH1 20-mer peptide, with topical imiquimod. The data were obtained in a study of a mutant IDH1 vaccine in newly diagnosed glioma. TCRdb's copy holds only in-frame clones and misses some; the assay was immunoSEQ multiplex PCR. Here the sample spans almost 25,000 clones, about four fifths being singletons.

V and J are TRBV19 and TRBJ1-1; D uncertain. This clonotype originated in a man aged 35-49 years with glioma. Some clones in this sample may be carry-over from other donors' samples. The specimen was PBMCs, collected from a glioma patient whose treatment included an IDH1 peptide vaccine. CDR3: CASRSGGDTEAFF. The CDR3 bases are TGTGCCAGTAGGTCAGGCGGGGACACTGAAGCTTTCTTT.